Listed here are 25 T cell receptor beta chains from one sample, sequenced in a study of shared clonotypes between healthy human individuals. Here immunoSEQ multiplex PCR was the method, and the copy in TCRdb shows in-frame clones only, minus some. The sample has about 2.3 million clones, 85% to 95% seen once. Sequencing was performed on naive CD4+ T cells from PBMCs. This sample's subset: CD45RA+ positively selected. The receptors derive from a young man in good health. Some clones in this sample may be carry-over from other donors' samples.

The rearrangement uses TRBV6-5 and TRBJ2-5; D may be TRBD1 (8 bases). This CDR3 is 16 amino acids long. Trimming shortened V by 0 bases and J by 4 bases, and 15 bases separated the two germline ends. The germline V gene encodes CDR1 MNHEY and CDR2 SVGAGI. The CDR3 region has the DNA TGTGCCAGCAGTTACTCGTCGCACAGGGGGGGAGAGACCCAGTACTTC. Its protein product is CASSYSSHRGGETQYF.

The J gene is TRBJ2-1, the V gene TRBV11-3; 7 positions match TRBD2. Germline V gene lookup returns CDR1 SGHNT and CDR2 YENEEA. This CDR3 spans 13 amino acids. With V trimmed by 0 bases and J by 9 bases, 2 bases remained unmatched. CDR3 nucleotides: TGTGCCAGCAGCTTAGACAGGACTAGTGAGCAGTTCTTC. Amino acids: CASSLDRTSEQFF.

This chain connects TRBV5-1 to TRBJ2-1, with a tentative D call TRBD1 (5 bases). V was pared by 4 bases and J by 12 bases, with 17 bases between. CDR1 and CDR2 from the germline V gene are SGHRS and YFSETQ. This CDR3 spans 13 amino acids. The CDR3 DNA reads TGCGCCAGCAGCGTCCGACAGAGAATGAGGCAGTTCTTC. It yields the protein CASSVRQRMRQFF. The variable domain in full, with the rest retrieved from reference TRBV5-1 and TRBJ2-1, is KAGVTQTPRYLIKTRGQQVTLSCSPISGHRSVSWYQQTPGQGLQFLFEYFSETQRNKGNFPGRFSGRQFSNSRSEMNVSTLELGDSALYLCASSVRQRMRQFFGPGTRLTVL.

The rearrangement joins TRBV29-1 to TRBJ2-2; no definite D call. Per the germline V gene, CDR1 is SQVTM and CDR2 is ANQGSEA. Trimming removed 8 bases at V and 0 bases at J, with 10 bases between. The CDR3 length is 13 residues. The CDR3 loop reads CSFRGSNTGELFF. Written as DNA, the CDR3 is TGCAGCTTCAGAGGTTCGAACACCGGGGAGCTGTTTTTT.

The rearrangement links TRBV6-4 to TRBJ2-1, with D maybe TRBD1 (6 bases). The V gene's germline CDR1 is MRHNA and CDR2 SNTAGT. CDR3 length equals 13 residues. V lost 6 bases and J lost 12, with 18 bases in between. DNA for the CDR3: TGTGCCAGCAGCCGAGAACCGGGACACGGGCAGTTCTTC. The encoded protein is CASSREPGHGQFF.

This clone occurred once. This sequence joins TRBV10-3 and TRBJ2-1; 8 nucleotides align to TRBD2. J was trimmed by 7 bases and V by 11 bases; bases with no gene match: 13. This CDR3 is built from 14 residues. CDR1 is ENHRY and CDR2 is SYGVKD in the germline V gene. The chain's CDR3 is CASDSSGNSNEQFF. CDR3 sequence (DNA): TGTGCCTCCGATAGTAGCGGGAACTCAAATGAGCAGTTCTTC.

The gene calls are TRBV10-3 and TRBJ1-1; tentative D call: TRBD1 (6 bases). From germline, CDR1 is ENHRY and CDR2 SYGVKD. V was cut by 4 bases and J by 2 bases, with 11 bases left in between. The CDR3 extends over 14 amino acids. DNA for the CDR3: TGTGCCATCAGTGTGGACAGACGCAACACTGAAGCTTTCTTT. Translation: CAISVDRRNTEAFF.

This clone was seen once. This chain links TRBV7-9 with TRBJ1-6; the D gene is possibly TRBD1 (6 bases). Germline assignment: CDR1 SEHNR and CDR2 FQNEAQ (reference sequence). With 3 bases removed from V and 7 bases from J, the gap between germline ends came to 10 bases. There are 14 residues in the CDR3. The chain's CDR3 is CASSFRQENSPLHF. The CDR3 nucleotides are TGTGCCAGCAGCTTTAGACAGGAGAATTCACCCCTCCACTTT.

The V call is TRBV30, the J call TRBJ1-5; weak D call: TRBD1 (6 bases). Germline CDR1 GTSNPN, CDR2 SVGIG (reference sequence). CDR3 length: 12 residues. Trimming removed 4 bases at V and 7 bases at J, with 11 bases between. The CDR3 DNA follows: TGTGCCTGGAAACAGGGTGTCCAGCCCCAGCATTTT. Translated: CAWKQGVQPQHF.

The CDR3 sequence is CARSLKEGLAPTYNEQFF. In DNA, the CDR3 is TGTGCCAGAAGCTTAAAGGAGGGACTAGCGCCTACCTACAATGAGCAGTTCTTC. The rearrangement joins TRBV5-3 to TRBJ2-1; 10 bases fit TRBD2. TRBV5-3 is noted as an ORF with a role that remains uncertain. CDR3 length equals 18 residues. V shed 2 bases, J shed 2 bases, and the junction held 10 bases outside the gene matches.

V and J are TRBV7-2 and TRBJ2-7; possible D gene TRBD1, 6 bases. Germline assignment: CDR1 SGHTA and CDR2 FQGNSA. V dropped 1 base and J dropped 7 bases, with 14 bases sitting between them. CDR3 size: 14 residues. The CDR3 nucleotides read TGTGCCAGCAGCTTAGACAGGGTAACGAGAGAGCAGTACTTC. This encodes CASSLDRVTREQYF.

About this clone itself: Other DNA sequences within the sample encode an identical CDR3. The chain joins TRBV14 to TRBJ2-7; 7 bases line up with TRBD2. Germline loops: CDR1 SGHDN, CDR2 FVKESK. Trimming cost V 3 bases and J 4 bases; bases outside gene matches: 6. The CDR3 loop spans 14 amino acids. The CDR3 spells CASSQRGLVYEQYF. CDR3 sequence (DNA): TGTGCCAGCAGCCAGCGGGGGTTGGTATACGAGCAGTACTTC.

The rearrangement joins TRBV7-9 to TRBJ1-2, with 8 positions matching TRBD1. Germline V CDR1 and CDR2: SEHNR, FQNEAQ (reference sequence). J was trimmed by 4 bases and V by 8 bases; bases with no gene match: 15. The CDR3 has 16 residues. The CDR3 nucleotides read TGTGCCAGCGCCAACACACGGACAGGGAGGACCTATGGCTACACCTTC. It encodes CASANTRTGRTYGYTF. Full variable domain (missing parts from reference TRBV7-9 and TRBJ1-2): DTGVSQNPRHKITKRGQNVTFRCDPISEHNRLYWYRQTLGQGPEFLTYFQNEAQLEKSRLLSDRFSAERPKGSFSTLEIQRTEQGDSAMYLCASANTRTGRTYGYTFGSGTRLTVV.

The V gene is TRBV28, the J gene TRBJ1-5; D possibly corresponds to TRBD1 (5 bases). This CDR3 is built from 17 residues. From germline, CDR1 is MDHEN and CDR2 SYDVKM. Trimming left V 6 bases short and J 6 bases short, with 24 bases between. Written as DNA, the CDR3 is TGTGCCAGCAGCCCGACATCTAGGGGAGGGCGGGGTCAGCCCCAGCATTTT. It specifies CASSPTSRGGRGQPQHF. Full variable domain (rest looked up from reference TRBV28 and TRBJ1-5): DVKVTQSSRYLVKRTGEKVFLECVQDMDHENMFWYRQDPGLGLRLIYFSYDVKMKEKGDIPEGYSVSREKKERFSLILESASTNQTSMYLCASSPTSRGGRGQPQHFGDGTRLSIL.

The chain is built from TRBV30 and TRBJ2-2; TRBD2 agrees at 7 bases. The ends lost 0 bases at V and 5 bases at J; junction bases unmatched: 3. In germline, CDR1 is GTSNPN, CDR2 SVGIG (reference sequence). There are 14 residues in the CDR3. Here the CDR3 reads CAWSVLAQTGELFF. CDR3 sequence (DNA): TGTGCCTGGAGTGTACTAGCGCAGACCGGGGAGCTGTTTTTT.

The rearrangement joins TRBV11-3 to TRBJ2-2, with a possible D match to TRBD2 (5 bases). From germline, CDR1 is SGHNT and CDR2 YENEEA. Trimming removed 5 bases at V and 0 bases at J, with 13 bases between. The CDR3 runs to 16 residues. CDR3 in DNA: TGTGCCAGCAGCCCGTGGACGGGAACGAACACCGGGGAGCTGTTTTTT. Translated: CASSPWTGTNTGELFF. Filled out from reference TRBV11-3 and TRBJ2-2, the complete variable domain reads EAGVVQSPRYKIIEKKQPVAFWCNPISGHNTLYWYLQNLGQGPELLIRYENEEAVDDSQLPKDRFSAERLKGVDSTLKIQPAELGDSAVYLCASSPWTGTNTGELFFGEGSRLTVL.

Details on this clone: Distinct nucleotide sequences in the sample also encode this CDR3. V and J are TRBV29-1 and TRBJ2-7, with 8 bases lining up with TRBD2. V lost 5 bases and J lost 4; bases outside the gene matches: 10. The CDR3 is made up of 14 amino acids. Germline CDR1 reads SQVTM; CDR2 reads ANQGSEA. The CDR3 DNA follows: TGCAGCGTTAGAGGGAGGCTAGCGGGTTACGAGCAGTACTTC. Protein sequence: CSVRGRLAGYEQYF.

V is TRBV6-5 and J is TRBJ1-3, with no clear D. This CDR3 contains 13 residues. V was clipped by 6 bases and J by 9 bases, with 15 bases between them. Germline V gene data show CDR1 as MNHEY and CDR2 as SVGAGI. The CDR3 loop is CASSKSMAGTIYF. The CDR3 DNA reads TGTGCCAGCAGCAAATCCATGGCGGGCACCATATATTTT.

This chain connects TRBV28 to TRBJ1-5; unclear D gene. The ends were cut back, 6 bases at V and 3 bases at J, with 15 bases in the middle. This CDR3 is built from 15 residues. Per germline, CDR1 MDHEN and CDR2 SYDVKM. In DNA form, the CDR3 reads TGTGCCAGCAGCACCCCGGCTACCGACAATCAGCCCCAGCATTTT. Translating gives CASSTPATDNQPQHF.

V gene TRBV28 combines with J gene TRBJ1-2; 8 bases match TRBD1. Germline lookup yields CDR1 MDHEN and CDR2 SYDVKM. The CDR3 extends over 13 amino acids. V lost 6 bases and J lost 4; bases outside the gene matches: 4. The CDR3 is CASRSGQGYGYTF. The CDR3, as DNA: TGTGCCAGCAGGTCAGGACAGGGCTATGGCTACACCTTC.

The V gene is TRBV20-1, the J gene TRBJ2-7; no reliable D call. Germline-derived CDR1 and CDR2 are DFQATT and SNEGSKA (reference sequence). V dropped 4 bases and J dropped 5 bases, with 9 bases sitting between them. This CDR3 contains 11 residues. The CDR3 DNA reads TGCAGTGCTAAGTATCTCGACGAGCAGTACTTC. This translates into CSAKYLDEQYF.

This chain uses TRBV6-1 with TRBJ1-2, with D perhaps TRBD1 (5 bases). CDR3 size: 19 residues. The germline gives CDR1 MNHNS, CDR2 SASEGT. V was pared by 1 base and J by 6 bases, with 27 bases between. The CDR3 here is CASSEVTAPGAGSRHGYTF. CDR3 bases: TGTGCCAGCAGTGAAGTGACGGCCCCCGGGGCAGGGAGTAGGCATGGCTACACCTTC.

To note about this clone: The identical CDR3 is also encoded by other nucleotide sequences in the sample. The V call is TRBV27, the J call TRBJ2-7, with 10 bases that match TRBD1. V was clipped by 2 bases and J by 2 bases; unmatched bases: 0. CDR1 is MNHEY, CDR2 SMNVEV, per germline (reference sequence). This CDR3 has 14 residues. Here the CDR3 DNA reads TGTGCCAGCAGTTTAGGACAGGGGGCCTACGAGCAGTACTTC. Residues: CASSLGQGAYEQYF.

This chain uses TRBV2 with TRBJ1-2; D not resolved. V lost 6 bases and J 3 bases, leaving 17 bases between the germline ends. The CDR3 loop spans 15 amino acids. Germline V gene sequence: CDR1 SNHLY, CDR2 FYNNEI. CDR3 nucleotide sequence: TGTGCCAGCAGCTGGTTGGGGATTGAGGACTATGGCTACACCTTC. Translation: CASSWLGIEDYGYTF.

This chain links TRBV28 with TRBJ2-5; possible D gene TRBD1, 6 bases. CDR1 is MDHEN and CDR2 is SYDVKM in the germline V gene. The length of the CDR3 is 15 residues. V was clipped by 5 bases and J by 2 bases, with 15 bases between them. The DNA of the CDR3 is TGTGCCAGCAGTCTGATGGGGGCTGGTCAAGAGACCCAGTACTTC. Its translation is CASSLMGAGQETQYF.